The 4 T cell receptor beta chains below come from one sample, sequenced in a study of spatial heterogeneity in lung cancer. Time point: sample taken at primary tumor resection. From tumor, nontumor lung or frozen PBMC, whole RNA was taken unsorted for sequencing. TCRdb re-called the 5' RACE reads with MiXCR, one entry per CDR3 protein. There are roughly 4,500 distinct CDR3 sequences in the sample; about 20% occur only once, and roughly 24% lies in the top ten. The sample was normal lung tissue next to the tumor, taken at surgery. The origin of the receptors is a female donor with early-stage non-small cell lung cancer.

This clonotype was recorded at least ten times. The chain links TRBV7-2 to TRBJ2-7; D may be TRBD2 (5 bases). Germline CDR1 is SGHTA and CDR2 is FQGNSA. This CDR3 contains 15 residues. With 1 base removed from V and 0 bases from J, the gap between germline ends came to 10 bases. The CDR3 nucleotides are TGTGCCAGCAGCTTAGGAGGAGGAATCTCCTACGAGCAGTACTTC. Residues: CASSLGGGISYEQYF. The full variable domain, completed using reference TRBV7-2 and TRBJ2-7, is GAGVSQSPSNKVTEKGKDVELRCDPISGHTALYWYRQSLGQGLEFLIYFQGNSAPDKSGLPSDRFSAERTGGSVSTLTIQRTQQEDSAVYLCASSLGGGISYEQYFGPGTRLTVT.

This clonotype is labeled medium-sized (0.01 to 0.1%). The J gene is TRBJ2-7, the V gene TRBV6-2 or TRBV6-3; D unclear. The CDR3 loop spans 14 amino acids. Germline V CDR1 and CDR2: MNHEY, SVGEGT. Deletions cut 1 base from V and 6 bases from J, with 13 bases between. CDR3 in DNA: TGTGCCAGCAGTTACTATGCGGACCTCGCCGAGCAGTACTTC. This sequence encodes CASSYYADLAEQYF.

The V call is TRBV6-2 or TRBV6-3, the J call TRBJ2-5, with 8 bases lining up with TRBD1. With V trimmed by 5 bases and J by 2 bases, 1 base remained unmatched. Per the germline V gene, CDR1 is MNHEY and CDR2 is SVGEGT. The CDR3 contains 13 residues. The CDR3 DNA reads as TGTGCCAGCAGTCGGGACAGGCAAGAGACCCAGTACTTC. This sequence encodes CASSRDRQETQYF.

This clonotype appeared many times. The DNA of the CDR3 is TGCAGTGCTAGTAAGTTCAATGAGCAGTTCTTC. This gives the protein CSASKFNEQFF. The genes are TRBV20-1 and TRBJ2-1; D not certain. Trimming pared 3 bases from V and 6 bases from J, leaving 6 bases between. The CDR3 extends over 11 amino acids. CDR1 and CDR2 from the germline V gene are DFQATT and SNEGSKA (reference sequence).